This record covers a single T cell receptor (beta chain). These data come from a study of shared clonotypes between healthy human individuals. Looked up from germline, CDR1 is GTSNPN and CDR2 is SVGIG (reference sequence). J was trimmed by 5 bases and V by 0 bases; bases with no gene match: 5. This CDR3 has 14 residues. The assay was immunoSEQ multiplex PCR, and TCRdb's table has in-frame clones only and misses some. Of fewer than 1.6 million clones listed, 98% are singletons. The clonotype originates from a man aged 25-45 years in good health. Sample: naive CD4+ T cells sorted from blood. Subset described: CD45RA+ positively selected. V is TRBV30 and J is TRBJ2-7; 9 bases fit TRBD2. The DNA for the CDR3 is TGTGCCTGGAGTGTAGGGACTAGCCTCCACGAGCAGTACTTC. Its protein product is CAWSVGTSLHEQYF.